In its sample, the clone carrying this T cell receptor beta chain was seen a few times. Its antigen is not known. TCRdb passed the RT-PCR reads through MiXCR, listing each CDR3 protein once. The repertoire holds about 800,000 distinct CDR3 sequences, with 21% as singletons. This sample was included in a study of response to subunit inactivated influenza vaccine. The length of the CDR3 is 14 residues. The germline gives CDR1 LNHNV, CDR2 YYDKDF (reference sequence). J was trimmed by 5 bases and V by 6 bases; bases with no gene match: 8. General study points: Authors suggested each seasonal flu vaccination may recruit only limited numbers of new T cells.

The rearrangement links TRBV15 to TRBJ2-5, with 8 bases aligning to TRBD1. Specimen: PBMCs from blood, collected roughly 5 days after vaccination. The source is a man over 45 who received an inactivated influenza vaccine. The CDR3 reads CATSPGQEVETQYF. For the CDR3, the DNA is TGTGCCACCAGTCCGGGACAGGAGGTTGAGACCCAGTACTTC.